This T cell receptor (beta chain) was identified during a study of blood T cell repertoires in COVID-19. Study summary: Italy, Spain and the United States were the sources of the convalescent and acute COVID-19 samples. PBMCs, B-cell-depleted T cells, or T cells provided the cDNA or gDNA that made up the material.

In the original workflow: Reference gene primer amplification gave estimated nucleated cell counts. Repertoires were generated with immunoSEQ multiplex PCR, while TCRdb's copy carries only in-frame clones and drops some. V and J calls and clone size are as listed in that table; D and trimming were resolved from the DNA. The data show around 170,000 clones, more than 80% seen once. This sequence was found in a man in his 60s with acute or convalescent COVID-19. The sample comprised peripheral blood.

As DNA, the CDR3 is TGTGCCAGCAGTTTCCTAGGACAGGGCACTCAGCCCCAGCATTTT. As protein: CASSFLGQGTQPQHF. The V gene is TRBV27, the J gene TRBJ1-5; 8 nucleotides match TRBD1. There are 15 residues in the CDR3. Germline lookup yields CDR1 MNHEY and CDR2 SMNVEV (reference sequence). J lost 6 bases, V lost 3 bases, and 7 bases had no gene match.